This T cell receptor beta chain was identified during a study of radiotherapy plus CTLA-4 blockade in lung cancer. Produced via immunoSEQ multiplex PCR; TCRdb's table is partial and in-frame only. The data show 12,000 to 15,000 clones, around 70% seen once. The CDR3 has 15 residues. Germline assignment: CDR1 LNHDA and CDR2 SQIVND (reference sequence). Trimming stripped 7 bases from V and 4 bases from J, with 17 bases between. The starting material was peripheral blood, obtained from a patient treated with radiotherapy plus ipilimumab. The chain is built from TRBV19 and TRBJ1-3; D possibly corresponds to TRBD1 (6 bases). The sequence came from a human donor with non-small cell lung cancer whose response to radiotherapy plus ipilimumab could not be evaluated. Here the CDR3 DNA reads TGTGCCAGTACTTCTCGGGACACATGGGGAAACACCATATATTTT. Translation: CASTSRDTWGNTIYF.